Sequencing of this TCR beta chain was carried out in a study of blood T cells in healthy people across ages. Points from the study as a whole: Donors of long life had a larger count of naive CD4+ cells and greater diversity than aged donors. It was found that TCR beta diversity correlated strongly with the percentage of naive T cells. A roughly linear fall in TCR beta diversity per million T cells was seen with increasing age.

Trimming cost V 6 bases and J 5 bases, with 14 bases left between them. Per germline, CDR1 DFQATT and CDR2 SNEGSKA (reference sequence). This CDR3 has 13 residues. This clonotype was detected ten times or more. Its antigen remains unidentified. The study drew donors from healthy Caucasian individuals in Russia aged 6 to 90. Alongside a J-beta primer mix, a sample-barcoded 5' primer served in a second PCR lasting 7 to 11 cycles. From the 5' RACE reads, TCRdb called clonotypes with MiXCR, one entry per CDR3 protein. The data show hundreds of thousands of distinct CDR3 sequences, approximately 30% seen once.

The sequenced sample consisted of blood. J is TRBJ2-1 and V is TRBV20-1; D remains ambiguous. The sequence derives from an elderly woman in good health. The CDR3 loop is CSAAGVTNNEQFF. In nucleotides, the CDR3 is TGCAGTGCAGCAGGAGTGACAAACAATGAGCAGTTCTTC.